The rows below give T cell receptor beta chains drawn from one sample of a study of blood T cell repertoires in COVID-19. Here immunoSEQ multiplex PCR was the method, and the copy in TCRdb shows in-frame clones only, minus some. The repertoire holds 150,000 or so clones, around 86% seen once, with around 6.1% in the top ten. Sequencing used peripheral blood. These receptors were collected from an elderly man with acute or convalescent COVID-19. CDR3s include the opening cysteine and the closing phenylalanine or tryptophan. The D gene is left open where the match is weak. Not every row has a clone size; where given, it reads once, few, many or a size class.

length,J,D,size,V,CDR3,DNA
14,TRBJ2-1,TRBD2,.,TRBV3-1/TRBV3-2,CASSQRGRDNEQFF,TGTGCCAGCAGCCAACGCGGGAGGGATAATGAGCAGTTCTTC
19,TRBJ2-1,.,.,TRBV21-1,CASSKGTGEKRGSDNEQFF,TGTGCCAGCAGCAAAGGGACAGGAGAAAAACGTGGGAGCGACAATGAGCAGTTCTTC
16,TRBJ2-3,TRBD2,.,TRBV5-1,CASSLVWLAEADTQYF,TGCGCCAGCAGCTTGGTGTGGCTAGCGGAGGCAGATACGCAGTATTTT
17,TRBJ1-2,.,.,TRBV25-1,CATAKLIGGGTNYGYTF,TGTGCCACCGCTAAGTTAATAGGTGGAGGCACAAACTATGGCTACACCTTC
15,TRBJ2-2,TRBD1,.,TRBV7-9,CASSFLGQGPGELFF,TGTGCCAGCAGCTTTTTGGGACAGGGTCCCGGGGAGCTGTTTTTT
14,TRBJ2-5,TRBD2,.,TRBV4-1,CASSQVAGEETQYF,TGCGCCAGCAGCCAAGTAGCGGGGGAAGAGACCCAGTACTTC
15,TRBJ1-1,.,.,TRBV19,CASSIPRRGNTEAFF,TGTGCCAGTAGTATTCCTAGGCGGGGGAACACTGAAGCTTTCTTT
15,TRBJ2-1,.,once,TRBV28,CASSSGTGGYNEQFF,TGTGCCAGCAGTTCGGGGACTGGGGGTTACAATGAGCAGTTCTTC
16,TRBJ1-4,.,.,TRBV3-1/TRBV3-2,CASSQNQGATNEKLFF,TGTGCCAGCAGCCAAAACCAGGGTGCAACTAATGAAAAACTGTTTTTT
16,TRBJ2-1,.,.,TRBV15,CATSAGIQGYYNEQFF,TGTGCCACCAGCGCCGGTATACAGGGCTACTACAATGAGCAGTTCTTC
15,TRBJ2-7,TRBD1,.,TRBV3-1/TRBV3-2,CASSQSPGGLYEQYF,TGTGCCAGCAGCCAATCCCCAGGGGGCCTATACGAGCAGTACTTC
17,TRBJ1-4,.,.,TRBV29-1,CSVGQKGEFATGKKLFF,TGCAGCGTAGGACAGAAGGGGGAATTTGCTACTGGGAAAAAACTGTTTTTT
16,TRBJ2-7,TRBD2,.,TRBV5-1,CASVRGGAGDYNEQYF,TGCGCCAGCGTACGCGGGGGGGCAGGGGATTACAACGAGCAGTACTTC
12,TRBJ1-1,.,.,TRBV3-1/TRBV3-2,CASSQEGEGAFF,TGTGCCAGCAGCCAAGAGGGGGAGGGAGCTTTCTTT
11,TRBJ2-1,.,.,TRBV20-1,CSATVEDEQFF,TGCAGTGCAACCGTTGAGGATGAGCAGTTCTTC
17,TRBJ2-3,TRBD2,.,TRBV3-1/TRBV3-2,CASSQESRLAGADTQYF,TGTGCCAGCAGCCAAGAGAGCCGACTAGCGGGGGCAGATACGCAGTATTTT
14,TRBJ1-6,TRBD1,.,TRBV6-2/TRBV6-3,CASSPQGDNSPLHF,TGTGCCAGCAGCCCACAGGGGGATAATTCACCCCTCCACTTT
15,TRBJ2-3,TRBD2,.,TRBV24-1,CATSGGSGGTDTQYF,TGTGCCACCAGCGGCGGGAGTGGCGGCACAGATACGCAGTATTTT
17,TRBJ2-3,TRBD2,.,TRBV7-2,CASRVMGSGGAGDTQYF,TGTGCCAGCAGGGTAATGGGAAGCGGGGGGGCTGGAGATACGCAGTATTTT
11,TRBJ2-1,.,.,TRBV18,CASSPRHEQFF,TGTGCCAGCTCACCGCGGCATGAGCAGTTCTTC
15,TRBJ1-3,.,few,TRBV7-2,CASVSAGYSGNTIYF,TGTGCCAGCGTATCAGCAGGGTACTCTGGAAACACCATATATTTT
11,TRBJ2-1,.,.,TRBV5-1,CASSQNNEQFF,TGCGCCAGCAGCCAAAACAATGAGCAGTTCTTC
16,TRBJ2-5,TRBD2,.,TRBV5-4,CASSLGGLASQETQYF,TGTGCCAGCAGCTTGGGGGGACTAGCGTCCCAAGAGACCCAGTACTTC
14,TRBJ1-4,.,.,TRBV3-1/TRBV3-2,CASSQDRGTEKLFF,TGTGCCAGCAGCCAAGATAGGGGGACCGAAAAACTGTTTTTT
15,TRBJ1-1,.,.,TRBV7-9,CASSLQGNMNTEAFF,TGTGCCAGCAGCTTACAGGGAAACATGAACACTGAAGCTTTCTTT
16,TRBJ1-3,.,.,TRBV5-4,CASSHEPGRSGNTIYF,TGTGCCAGCAGCCACGAACCAGGCCGCTCTGGAAACACCATATATTTT
12,TRBJ2-1,TRBD2,.,TRBV5-1,CASSLSGRVQFF,TGCGCCAGCAGCCTTAGCGGGAGGGTTCAGTTCTTC
13,TRBJ1-1,.,.,TRBV11-2,CASSLDLNTEAFF,TGTGCCAGCAGCTTAGATCTCAACACTGAAGCTTTCTTT
14,TRBJ1-1,TRBD1,.,TRBV18,CASSGQGHVTEAFF,TGTGCCAGCTCGGGACAGGGGCATGTAACTGAAGCTTTCTTT
15,TRBJ2-5,.,.,TRBV29-1,CSAAPRGQLQETQYF,TGCAGCGCCGCCCCCCGGGGTCAACTACAAGAGACCCAGTACTTC
15,TRBJ2-7,.,.,TRBV5-1,CASSLVGGTIYEQYF,TGCGCCAGCAGCTTGGTGGGCGGGACGATTTACGAGCAGTACTTC
11,TRBJ1-2,.,.,TRBV19,CASSNTYGYTF,TGTGCCAGTAGTAACACCTATGGCTACACCTTC
15,TRBJ1-1,.,.,TRBV5-1,CASSLQAQLNTEAFF,TGCGCCAGCAGCTTGCAGGCCCAATTGAACACTGAAGCTTTCTTT
14,TRBJ2-7,TRBD1,.,TRBV27,CASSFGQGSYEQYF,TGTGCCAGCAGTTTTGGACAGGGGAGCTACGAGCAGTACTTC
16,TRBJ2-7,.,.,TRBV28,CASASAAGGLNYEQYF,TGTGCCAGCGCCTCCGCGGCAGGGGGGTTAAACTACGAGCAGTACTTC
14,TRBJ2-1,TRBD1,.,TRBV6-5,CATELGTGLNEQFF,TGTGCCACAGAGCTAGGGACAGGCTTGAATGAGCAGTTCTTC
14,TRBJ2-4,.,.,TRBV30,CAWSGSGAKNIQYF,TGTGCCTGGAGCGGGAGTGGTGCCAAAAACATTCAGTACTTC
13,TRBJ1-6,.,.,TRBV18,CASSPSEDSPLHF,TGTGCCAGCTCACCGTCGGAGGACTCACCCCTCCACTTT
14,TRBJ2-7,TRBD1,.,TRBV18,CASSPQQGAYEQYF,TGTGCCAGCTCACCACAACAGGGGGCCTACGAGCAGTACTTC
15,TRBJ1-5,.,.,TRBV13,CASSLGRQRDQPQHF,TGTGCCAGCAGCTTAGGGAGACAGCGCGATCAGCCCCAGCATTTT
15,TRBJ2-2,TRBD1,.,TRBV10-1,CASSESTGNTGELFF,TGCGCCAGCAGTGAGTCGACAGGGAATACCGGGGAGCTGTTTTTT
14,TRBJ1-5,TRBD1,.,TRBV6-5,CASTLQGAWQPQHF,TGTGCCAGCACCTTACAGGGGGCTTGGCAGCCCCAGCATTTT
15,TRBJ2-5,TRBD2,few,TRBV14,CASSYGLAGGETQYF,TGTGCCAGCAGCTACGGACTAGCGGGGGGGGAGACCCAGTACTTC
15,TRBJ2-3,.,.,TRBV29-1,CSAQAGASNTDTQYF,TGCAGCGCCCAAGCTGGGGCTAGTAACACAGATACGCAGTATTTT
11,TRBJ2-7,TRBD1,.,TRBV10-3,CAIGQVYEQYF,TGTGCCATCGGACAGGTCTACGAGCAGTACTTC
14,TRBJ1-6,TRBD1,.,TRBV10-3,CAISEGDRGSPLHF,TGTGCCATCAGTGAAGGGGACAGGGGTTCACCCCTCCACTTT
16,TRBJ2-4,TRBD2,.,TRBV6-5,CASSYSAGVTKNIQYF,TGTGCCAGCAGTTACTCGGCGGGAGTGACCAAAAACATTCAGTACTTC
13,TRBJ1-5,TRBD1,.,TRBV29-1,CSATTGVNQPQHF,TGCAGCGCTACAACAGGGGTTAATCAGCCCCAGCATTTT
15,TRBJ1-3,.,.,TRBV19,CASREEGTYGNTIYF,TGTGCCAGTAGGGAGGAAGGCACCTATGGAAACACCATATATTTT